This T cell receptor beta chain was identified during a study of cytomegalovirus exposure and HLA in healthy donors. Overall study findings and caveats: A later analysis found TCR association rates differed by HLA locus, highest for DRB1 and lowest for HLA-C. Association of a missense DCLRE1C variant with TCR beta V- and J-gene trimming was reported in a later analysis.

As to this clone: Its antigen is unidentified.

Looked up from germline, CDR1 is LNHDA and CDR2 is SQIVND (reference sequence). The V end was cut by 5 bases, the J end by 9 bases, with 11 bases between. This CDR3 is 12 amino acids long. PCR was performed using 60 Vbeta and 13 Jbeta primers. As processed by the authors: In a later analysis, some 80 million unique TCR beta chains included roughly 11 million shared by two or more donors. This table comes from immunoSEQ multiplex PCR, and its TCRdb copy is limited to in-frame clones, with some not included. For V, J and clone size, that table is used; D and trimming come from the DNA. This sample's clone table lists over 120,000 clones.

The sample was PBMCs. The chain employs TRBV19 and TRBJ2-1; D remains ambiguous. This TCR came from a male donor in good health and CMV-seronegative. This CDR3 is CASSHTVGEQFF. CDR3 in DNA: TGTGCCAGTAGTCATACAGTGGGTGAGCAGTTCTTC.